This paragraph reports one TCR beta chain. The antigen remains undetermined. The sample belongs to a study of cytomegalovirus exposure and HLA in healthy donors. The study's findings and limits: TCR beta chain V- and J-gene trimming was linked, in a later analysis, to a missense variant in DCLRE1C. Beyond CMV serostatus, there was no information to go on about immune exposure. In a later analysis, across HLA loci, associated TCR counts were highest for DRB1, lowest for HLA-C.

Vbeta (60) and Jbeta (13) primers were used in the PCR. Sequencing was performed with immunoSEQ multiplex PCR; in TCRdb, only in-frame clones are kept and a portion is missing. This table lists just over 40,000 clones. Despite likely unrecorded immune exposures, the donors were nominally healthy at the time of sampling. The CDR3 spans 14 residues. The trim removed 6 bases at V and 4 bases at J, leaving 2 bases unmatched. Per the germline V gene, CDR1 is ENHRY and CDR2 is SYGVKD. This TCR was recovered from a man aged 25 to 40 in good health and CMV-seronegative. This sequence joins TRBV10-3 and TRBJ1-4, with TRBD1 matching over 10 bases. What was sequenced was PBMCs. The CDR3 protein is CAIRGTGDNEKLFF. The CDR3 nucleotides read TGTGCCATCAGGGGGACAGGGGATAATGAAAAACTGTTTTTT.